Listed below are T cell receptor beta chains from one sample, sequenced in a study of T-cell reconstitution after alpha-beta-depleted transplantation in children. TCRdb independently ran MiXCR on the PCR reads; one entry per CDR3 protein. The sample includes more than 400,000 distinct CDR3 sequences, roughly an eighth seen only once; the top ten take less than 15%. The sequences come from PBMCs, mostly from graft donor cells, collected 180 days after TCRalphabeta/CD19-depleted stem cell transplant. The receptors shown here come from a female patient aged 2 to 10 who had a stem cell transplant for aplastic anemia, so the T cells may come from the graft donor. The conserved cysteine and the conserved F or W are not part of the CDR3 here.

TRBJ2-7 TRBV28 ASSLSNREYEQY
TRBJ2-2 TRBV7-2 ASSLAIPLAGGRTGELF
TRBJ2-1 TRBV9 ASSSGADSYNEQF
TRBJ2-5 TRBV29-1 SVERQSETQY
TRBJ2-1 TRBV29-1 SVETGRGAYNEQF
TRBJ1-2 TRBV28 ASSQPLTGGIYGYT
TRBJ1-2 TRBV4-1 ASSQAGGFNYGYT
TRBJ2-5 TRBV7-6 ASSYLAGGLETQY
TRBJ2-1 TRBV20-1 SAPGGGEYQNPLYNEQF
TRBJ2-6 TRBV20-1 SARDYTFSGANVLT
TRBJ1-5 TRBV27 ASSLTGIINQPQH
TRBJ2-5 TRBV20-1 SARRVAYQETQY
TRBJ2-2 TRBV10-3 AIRERDGELF
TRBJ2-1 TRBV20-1 SARPKLAGVAFEQF
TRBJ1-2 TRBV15 ATSRVFYYGYT
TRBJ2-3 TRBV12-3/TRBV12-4 ASSLRGGDTQY
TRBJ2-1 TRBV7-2 ASSSTSLNSAL
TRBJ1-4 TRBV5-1 ASSFGVSGAPNEKLF
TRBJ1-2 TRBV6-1 ASRHNLGGRGNYGYT